This T cell receptor (beta chain) stems from a study of tissue T cells after allogeneic stem cell transplantation. In the case of this clone: The antigen is not known. The listed genes are named as in mouse. The read gets to within 1 residue of the CDR3 end, and the germline J gene fills in the rest.

This CDR3 region has 14 residues. V lost 2 bases, J lost 0 bases, and 7 bases lay in between. In germline, CDR1 is SGHSN, CDR2 HYEKVE. The table came from immunoSEQ multiplex PCR; TCRdb's copy has only in-frame clones and leaves some out. This table holds tens of thousands of clones, about three quarters found once. Study findings and constraints: Sampling depth was limited, and the cohort was small and clinically varied. Alloreactivity or antigen specificity of tissue TCRs was not determined; some clones might be host cells. In patients and mice, blood and spleen missed much of tissue repertoire. Within patients, tissue anatomy strongly shaped TCR repertoire composition.

The sequenced material came from sorted cells pooled from one or two spleens. This sequence was found in a pool of C57BL/6 mice in good health. The V call is TRBV12-1, the J call TRBJ1-3, with TRBD1 as a possible D gene (5 bases). CDR3 DNA, as far as it was read: TGTGCCAGCTCTCCGGACATTTCTGGAAATACGCTCTAT. It yields the protein CASSPDISGNTLY. Given in full, the CDR3 is CASSPDISGNTLYF.